The clone carrying this T cell receptor beta chain was picked up one time. This sample is drawn from a study of blood T cell repertoires in COVID-19. For the study at large: PBMCs, B-cell-depleted T cells, or T cells provided the cDNA or gDNA that made up the material.

The germline V gene has CDR1 SGHDT and CDR2 YYEEEE. The CDR3 totals 14 residues. J lost 1 base, V lost 2 bases, and 1 base had no gene match. The data were produced by immunoSEQ multiplex PCR, yet TCRdb's version contains in-frame clones alone and is incomplete. Of roughly 52,000 clones listed, roughly 87% are singletons. Sequencing input: peripheral blood. The genes are TRBV5-6 and TRBJ2-3, with 7 bases matching TRBD1. The receptor was derived from a man aged 35 to 55 with COVID-19, enrolled during active disease. The DNA of the CDR3 is TGTGCCAGCAGCTTAGGGACAGGCACAGATACGCAGTATTTT. Translated, it gives CASSLGTGTDTQYF.